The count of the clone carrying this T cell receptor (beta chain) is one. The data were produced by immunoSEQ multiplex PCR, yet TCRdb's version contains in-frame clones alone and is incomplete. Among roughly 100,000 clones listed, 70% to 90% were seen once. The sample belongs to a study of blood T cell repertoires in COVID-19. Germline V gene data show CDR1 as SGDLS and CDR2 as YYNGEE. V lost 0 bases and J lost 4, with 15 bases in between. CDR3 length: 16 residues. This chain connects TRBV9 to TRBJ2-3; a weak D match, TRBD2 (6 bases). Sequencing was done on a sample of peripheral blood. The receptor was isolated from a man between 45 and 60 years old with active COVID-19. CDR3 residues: CASSVVSGGDSDTQYF. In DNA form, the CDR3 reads TGTGCCAGCAGCGTAGTCTCCGGAGGGGACTCAGATACGCAGTATTTT.